These 26 T cell receptor beta chains were sequenced from one sample in a study of beta chain features in type 1 diabetes. Study observations and caveats: TCRB CDR3s were moderately but significantly shorter in Type 1 diabetes patients in all four CD4+ subsets.

What these receptors recognize is not known. Sequencing targeted expressed TCRB transcripts, as all isolated RNA had been reverse transcribed. Sequenced by immunoSEQ multiplex PCR; TCRdb stores in-frame clones only, minus some. The sample yields around 260,000 clones, less than 30% seen once. Specimen: naive CD4+ T cells from blood. Receptor source: a woman aged 30 to 39 with type 1 diabetes.

This clone occurred a few times. The gene calls are TRBV4-1 and TRBJ1-2, with 7 positions matching TRBD1. This CDR3 comprises 12 residues. With 4 bases clipped from V and 8 bases from J, the junction kept 4 bases outside the gene matches. From germline, CDR1 is MGHRA and CDR2 YSYEKL. The CDR3 reads CASSPTGEGYTF. CDR3 bases: TGCGCCAGCAGCCCAACAGGGGAGGGCTACACCTTC.

The rearrangement uses TRBV6-1 and TRBJ2-6; D gene ambiguous. Germline V gene lookup returns CDR1 MNHNS and CDR2 SASEGT. Trimming pared 3 bases from V and 0 bases from J, leaving 9 bases between. The CDR3 has 16 amino acids. CDR3 nucleotides: TGTGCCAGCAGTGAGGTGGTCAGCTCTGGGGCCAACGTCCTGACTTTC. Translating gives CASSEVVSSGANVLTF.

The chain combines TRBV30 with TRBJ2-6, with 7 bases aligning to TRBD2. The CDR3 spans 17 residues. The V segment lost 3 bases and the J segment 4 bases; nucleotides outside the gene matches: 12. Germline V gives CDR1 GTSNPN, CDR2 SVGIG (reference sequence). As DNA, the CDR3 is TGTGCCTGGAGGGCAGCGGGGAGGGGTACCGGGGCCAACGTCCTGACTTTC. Translation gives CAWRAAGRGTGANVLTF.

This sequence joins TRBV19 and TRBJ1-5, with D unresolved. V was pared by 8 bases and J by 5 bases, with 13 bases between. This CDR3 spans 13 amino acids. Germline loops: CDR1 LNHDA, CDR2 SQIVND (reference sequence). CDR3 DNA: TGTGCCAGTCGCGACTTCGCCGATCAGCCCCAGCATTTT. Protein sequence: CASRDFADQPQHF.

The chain carries TRBV5-1 and TRBJ2-1, with TRBD1 matching over 10 bases. V shed 3 bases, J shed 7 bases, and the junction held 4 bases outside the gene matches. Germline V gene data show CDR1 as SGHRS and CDR2 as YFSETQ. The length of the CDR3 is 14 residues. The CDR3 region has the DNA TGCGCCAGCAGCTGGGGGACAGGGGCTAATGAGCAGTTCTTC. Translating gives CASSWGTGANEQFF. The entire variable domain, with the rest obtained from reference TRBV5-1 and TRBJ2-1, is as follows: KAGVTQTPRYLIKTRGQQVTLSCSPISGHRSVSWYQQTPGQGLQFLFEYFSETQRNKGNFPGRFSGRQFSNSRSEMNVSTLELGDSALYLCASSWGTGANEQFFGPGTRLTVL.

The chain is built from TRBV7-3 and TRBJ2-3, with 9 bases identical to TRBD2. V shed 4 bases and J 1 base; nucleotides not matched to a gene: 3. Germline V gene sequence: CDR1 SGHTA, CDR2 FQGTGA. CDR3 size: 15 residues. The CDR3 here is CASSYLAGGTDTQYF. CDR3 sequence (DNA): TGTGCCAGCAGCTACTTAGCGGGAGGCACAGATACGCAGTATTTT.

The chain carries TRBV5-1 and TRBJ1-1; D uncertain. Between the trimmed V and J ends, which lost 4 bases and 2 bases, there was a span of 12 bases. The CDR3 runs 14 residues. The germline V gene has CDR1 SGHRS and CDR2 YFSETQ. The CDR3 sequence is CASSRDTSNTEAFF. CDR3 in DNA: TGCGCCAGCAGCCGTGACACCAGCAACACTGAAGCTTTCTTT. Drawing the rest from reference TRBV5-1 and TRBJ1-1, the complete variable domain is KAGVTQTPRYLIKTRGQQVTLSCSPISGHRSVSWYQQTPGQGLQFLFEYFSETQRNKGNFPGRFSGRQFSNSRSEMNVSTLELGDSALYLCASSRDTSNTEAFFGQGTRLTVV.

The V call is TRBV13, the J call TRBJ2-6, with D maybe TRBD2 (6 bases). Germline assignment: CDR1 PRHDT and CDR2 FYEKMQ (reference sequence). V was trimmed by 5 bases and J by 3 bases, leaving 17 bases between them. The CDR3 length is 17 residues. The DNA of the CDR3 is TGTGCCAGCAGCCTCGGGACTGTCCTCCATGGGGCCAACGTCCTGACTTTC. It codes for CASSLGTVLHGANVLTF.

The J gene is TRBJ2-3, the V gene TRBV6-6; 13 nucleotides agree with TRBD2. V trimming: 8 bases; J trimming: 10 bases; junction bases outside the gene matches: 6. Germline CDR1 MNHNY, CDR2 SVGAGI (reference sequence). The CDR3 contains 13 residues. The CDR3 spells CASLGLAGVAQYF. The DNA of the CDR3 is TGTGCCAGCCTTGGACTAGCGGGAGTGGCGCAGTATTTT.

The J gene is TRBJ1-2, the V gene TRBV6-5; D is undetermined. The V gene's germline CDR1 is MNHEY and CDR2 SVGAGI. Trimming cost V 5 bases and J 7 bases, with 14 bases left between them. This CDR3 has 13 amino acids. The CDR3 is CASSGPGYTGYTF. As DNA, the CDR3 is TGTGCCAGCAGTGGTCCAGGCTACACTGGCTACACCTTC.

This clone turned up a few times. This chain uses TRBV6-5 with TRBJ2-1, with TRBD2 matching over 8 bases. J gave up 3 bases and V 4 bases, and 2 bases lay outside the gene matches. This CDR3 comprises 14 residues. The germline CDR1 and CDR2 sequences are MNHEY and SVGAGI. CDR3 sequence: CASSSSGFYNEQFF. The DNA of the CDR3 is TGTGCCAGCAGTTCTAGCGGGTTCTACAATGAGCAGTTCTTC.

CDR3 amino acids: CASSEGTGGVTEAFF. The DNA of the CDR3 is TGTGCCAGCAGTGAGGGCACAGGGGGAGTGACTGAAGCTTTCTTT. The chain recombines TRBV2 with TRBJ1-1, with TRBD1 matching 8 bases. CDR1 is SNHLY and CDR2 is FYNNEI in the germline V gene. Losses at the gene ends were 3 bases for V and 5 bases for J; bases not matched to a gene: 8. The CDR3 loop spans 15 amino acids. Full variable domain (missing parts from reference TRBV2 and TRBJ1-1): EPEVTQTPSHQVTQMGQEVILRCVPISNHLYFYWYRQILGQKVEFLVSFYNNEISEKSEIFDDQFSVERPDGSNFTLKIRSTKLEDSAMYFCASSEGTGGVTEAFFGQGTRLTVV.

V gene TRBV5-4 combines with J gene TRBJ2-1; TRBD2 is a possible D gene (5 bases). Germline V gene lookup returns CDR1 SGHNT and CDR2 YYREEE (reference sequence). Trimming took off 0 bases at V and 6 bases at J, with 10 bases between the two ends. The CDR3 runs 14 residues. CDR3 DNA: TGTGCCAGCAGCTTGGTGGACTCCACCAATGAGCAGTTCTTC. It yields the protein CASSLVDSTNEQFF.

This clone occurred a few times. The chain couples TRBV19 to TRBJ2-1, with 12 bases that match TRBD2. The CDR3 loop spans 16 amino acids. Per germline, CDR1 LNHDA and CDR2 SQIVND (reference sequence). V was clipped by 3 bases and J by 4 bases; unmatched bases: 4. The CDR3 coding sequence is TGTGCCAGTAGTATGACTAGCGGGAGACGGTACAATGAGCAGTTCTTC. Residues: CASSMTSGRRYNEQFF.

This clone was found a few times. The chain recombines TRBV19 with TRBJ2-4; D gene uncertain. This CDR3 has 13 residues. Germline assignment: CDR1 LNHDA and CDR2 SQIVND (reference sequence). V was trimmed by 3 bases and J by 5 bases, leaving 8 bases between them. CDR3 in amino acids: CASSIGSENIQYF. Written as DNA, the CDR3 is TGTGCCAGTAGTATTGGCAGCGAAAACATTCAGTACTTC.

In the case of this clone: Other nucleotide sequences from this sample produce the same CDR3. The gene calls are TRBV29-1 and TRBJ1-5; 9 nucleotides agree with TRBD1. CDR1 and CDR2 (germline): SQVTM, ANQGSEA. The V segment lost 6 bases and the J segment 4 bases; nucleotides outside the gene matches: 1. The CDR3 length is 12 residues. The CDR3 DNA reads as TGCAGCGTAGGGACAGGGAATCAGCCCCAGCATTTT. Translating gives CSVGTGNQPQHF.

CDR3 sequence reads: CASRYTDTQYF. CDR3 nucleotide sequence: TGTGCCAGCAGATACACAGATACGCAGTATTTT. V usage is TRBV28 and J usage is TRBJ2-3; the D is unclear. Germline V lookup: CDR1 MDHEN, CDR2 SYDVKM. Trimming cost V 6 bases and J 2 bases, with 3 bases left between them. The CDR3 extends over 11 amino acids.

Only one count was recorded for this clone. The chain is built from TRBV6-5 and TRBJ2-7, with unresolved D. V gave up 10 bases and J gave up 2 bases, with 15 bases separating them. The CDR3 is 13 amino acids. Germline-derived CDR1 and CDR2 are MNHEY and SVGAGI. The CDR3 spells CATRVSNTYEQYF. CDR3 bases: TGTGCCACCCGAGTCTCAAATACCTACGAGCAGTACTTC.

The J gene is TRBJ2-1, the V gene TRBV29-1; D perhaps matches TRBD1 (6 bases). The V gene lost 6 bases and the J gene lost 4 bases, with 13 bases spanning the gap. This CDR3 comprises 13 residues. Germline lookup yields CDR1 SQVTM and CDR2 ANQGSEA. This CDR3 reads CSVNREAYNEQFF. Written as DNA, the CDR3 is TGCAGCGTCAACAGGGAAGCTTACAATGAGCAGTTCTTC.

This clone has more than one count but fewer than ten. The chain recombines TRBV7-3 with TRBJ2-3, with a weak D call TRBD2 (6 bases). Germline values: CDR1 SGHTA, CDR2 FQGTGA. The CDR3 runs to 14 residues. Trimming took 5 bases from V and 4 from J, leaving 13 bases between them. The CDR3 protein is CASSLRPGADTQYF. CDR3 DNA: TGTGCCAGCAGCCTCCGCCCGGGAGCAGATACGCAGTATTTT.

The J gene is TRBJ2-5, the V gene TRBV15, with a tentative D call TRBD1 (6 bases). V shed 5 bases and J shed 5 bases, with 12 bases lying between them. This CDR3 is 13 amino acids long. Germline V CDR1 and CDR2: LNHNV, YYDKDF (reference sequence). The CDR3 protein is CATSATGFETQYF. As DNA, the CDR3 is TGTGCCACCAGCGCAACAGGGTTCGAGACCCAGTACTTC.

CDR3: CASSSQGSIAEQFF. CDR3 sequence (DNA): TGTGCCAGCAGCTCTCAGGGTTCGATCGCTGAGCAGTTCTTC. The chain has TRBV5-4 and TRBJ2-1; D might be TRBD1 (5 bases). Germline V lookup: CDR1 SGHNT, CDR2 YYREEE (reference sequence). The length of the CDR3 is 14 residues. V lost 3 bases, J lost 9 bases, and 16 bases lay in between. The variable domain in full, with the rest retrieved from reference TRBV5-4 and TRBJ2-1, is ETGVTQSPTHLIKTRGQQVTLRCSSQSGHNTVSWYQQALGQGPQFIFQYYREEENGRGNFPPRFSGLQFPNYSSELNVNALELDDSALYLCASSSQGSIAEQFFGPGTRLTVL.

This clone was detected a few times. The V and J genes are TRBV15 and TRBJ1-2; TRBD1 matches 10 bases. Germline CDR1 LNHNV, CDR2 YYDKDF (reference sequence). The CDR3 is made up of 15 amino acids. The V segment lost 3 bases and the J segment 4 bases; nucleotides outside the gene matches: 5. CDR3 nucleotides: TGTGCCACCAGCAGCCAACGGACAGGGGGCTATGGCTACACCTTC. Translated: CATSSQRTGGYGYTF.

The chain couples TRBV28 to TRBJ1-5; D remains ambiguous. Germline CDR1 reads MDHEN; CDR2 reads SYDVKM. The V gene lost 6 bases and the J gene lost 1 base, with 4 bases spanning the gap. The CDR3 has 12 amino acids. The CDR3 DNA follows: TGTGCCAGCAGCTACAGCAATCAGCCCCAGCATTTT. Translating it yields CASSYSNQPQHF.

This clone has only one observation. This chain links TRBV9 with TRBJ2-5, with 8 bases identical to TRBD2. Germline lookup yields CDR1 SGDLS and CDR2 YYNGEE. The CDR3 loop spans 18 amino acids. J lost 5 bases, V lost 4 bases, and 19 bases had no gene match. The CDR3 loop is CASSPTLSGSYVGETQYF. The DNA for the CDR3 is TGTGCCAGCAGCCCGACACTGAGCGGGAGTTACGTGGGCGAGACCCAGTACTTC. The whole variable domain, filled in from reference TRBV9 and TRBJ2-5, reads DSGVTQTPKHLITATGQRVTLRCSPRSGDLSVYWYQQSLDQGLQFLIQYYNGEERAKGNILERFSAQQFPDLHSELNLSSLELGDSALYFCASSPTLSGSYVGETQYFGPGTRLLVL.

There are a few counts of this clone. This chain uses TRBV5-1 with TRBJ2-1; no clear D. Germline V CDR1 and CDR2: SGHRS, YFSETQ. With 0 bases removed from V and 7 bases from J, the gap between germline ends came to 17 bases. The CDR3 is made up of 16 amino acids. In DNA, the CDR3 is TGCGCCAGCAGCTTGGCCGGTTCTCAGGTTGAGAATGAGCAGTTCTTC. This translates into CASSLAGSQVENEQFF.